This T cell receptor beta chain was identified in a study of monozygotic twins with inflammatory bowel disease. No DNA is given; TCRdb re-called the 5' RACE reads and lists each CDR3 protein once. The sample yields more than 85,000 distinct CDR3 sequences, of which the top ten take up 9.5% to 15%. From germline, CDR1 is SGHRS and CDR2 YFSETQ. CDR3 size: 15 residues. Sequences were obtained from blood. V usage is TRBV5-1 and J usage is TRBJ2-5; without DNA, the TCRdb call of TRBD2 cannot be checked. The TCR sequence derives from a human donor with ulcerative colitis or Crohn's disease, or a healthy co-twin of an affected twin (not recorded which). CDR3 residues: CASRRSPPRQETQYF.